This is a list of T cell receptor beta chains from one sample in a study of T cell changes during pregnancy in multiple sclerosis. Here immunoSEQ multiplex PCR was the method, and the copy in TCRdb shows in-frame clones only, minus some. The sample records tens of thousands of clones, 75% to 95% being singletons. Sequences were derived from CD4+ T cells from peripheral blood mononuclear cells, sampled in the second trimester of pregnancy. These receptors were taken from a female donor with multiple sclerosis, enrolled in a pregnancy study. CDR3s include the opening cysteine and the closing phenylalanine or tryptophan. The D gene is left open where the match is weak. Not all rows give a size; the values are once, few, many and, for expanded clones, a class.

V gene,D gene,clone size,J gene,CDR3 protein,CDR3 DNA
TRBV5-4,TRBD1,NA,TRBJ1-3,CASSLLPGTGGENTIYF,TGTGCCAGCAGCCTACTACCCGGGACAGGGGGTGAAAACACCATATATTTT
TRBV30,NA,NA,TRBJ1-4,CAWSNRREKLFF,TGTGCCTGGAGTAACAGGCGGGAAAAACTGTTTTTT
TRBV5-1,NA,NA,TRBJ2-1,CASSWTEDEQFF,TGCGCCAGCAGCTGGACGGAGGATGAGCAGTTCTTC
TRBV7-9,TRBD2,NA,TRBJ2-7,CASSFLSSGSEEQYF,TGTGCCAGCAGCTTTCTTTCTAGCGGGAGTGAGGAGCAGTACTTC
TRBV10-3,TRBD2,NA,TRBJ2-1,CAIRGLAGSNEQFF,TGTGCCATCCGCGGGCTAGCGGGATCCAATGAGCAGTTCTTC
TRBV28,TRBD1,once,TRBJ1-5,CVSTNRDRVNQPQHF,TGTGTCAGCACCAACCGGGACAGGGTGAATCAGCCCCAGCATTTT
TRBV4-1,NA,NA,TRBJ2-3,CASSQDILGVKDTQYF,TGCGCCAGCAGCCAAGACATCCTAGGTGTCAAAGATACGCAGTATTTT
TRBV29-1,NA,NA,TRBJ1-2,CSVDFASSYGYTF,TGCAGCGTTGATTTCGCGTCCTCCTATGGCTACACCTTC
TRBV5-1,TRBD2,NA,TRBJ2-2,CASKLAGVGAPGELFF,TGCGCCAGCAAACTAGCGGGAGTCGGGGCACCCGGGGAGCTGTTTTTT
TRBV5-6,TRBD1,NA,TRBJ2-6,CASSLDRGQWANVLTF,TGTGCCAGCAGCTTGGACAGGGGGCAGTGGGCCAACGTCCTGACTTTC
TRBV5-1,TRBD2,NA,TRBJ2-5,CASSFLAGEETQYF,TGCGCCAGCAGCTTTCTGGCGGGGGAAGAGACCCAGTACTTC
TRBV18,TRBD1,NA,TRBJ1-1,CASSPRAGGAEMNTEAFF,TGTGCCAGCTCACCACGTGCAGGGGGCGCCGAAATGAACACTGAAGCTTTCTTT
TRBV29-1,NA,NA,TRBJ2-5,CSVDGGETQYF,TGCAGCGTTGATGGAGGAGAGACCCAGTACTTC
TRBV9,NA,NA,TRBJ2-3,CASSVPGADTQYF,TGTGCCAGCAGCGTCCCCGGGGCAGATACGCAGTATTTT
TRBV7-9,NA,NA,TRBJ1-1,CASSLVRGNTEAFF,TGTGCCAGCAGCTTAGTCCGGGGGAACACTGAAGCTTTCTTT
TRBV19,TRBD2,NA,TRBJ2-1,CASSIEAGAIRSYNEQFF,TGTGCCAGTAGTATCGAAGCGGGGGCAATAAGGTCCTACAATGAGCAGTTCTTC
TRBV7-2,TRBD2,NA,TRBJ2-7,CASSSRGASGGIHYEQYF,TGTGCCAGCAGTTCCAGGGGGGCTAGCGGGGGGATACACTACGAGCAGTACTTC
TRBV9,TRBD2,NA,TRBJ2-1,CASSARAVSGIGTGSYNEQFF,TGTGCCAGCAGCGCCCGCGCAGTTAGCGGGATAGGAACGGGCTCCTACAATGAGCAGTTCTTC
TRBV27,TRBD2,NA,TRBJ2-7,CASSQYPSGGSYEQYF,TGTGCCAGCAGTCAATACCCTAGCGGGGGCTCCTACGAGCAGTACTTC
TRBV10-3,TRBD1,NA,TRBJ1-3,CASKGQGNSGNTIYF,TGTGCCTCCAAAGGACAGGGGAACTCTGGAAACACCATATATTTT
TRBV6-1,TRBD1,NA,TRBJ1-5,CASARQGDQPQHF,TGTGCCAGTGCTAGACAGGGAGATCAGCCCCAGCATTTT
TRBV10-3,NA,NA,TRBJ1-1,CAISEIAGGAFF,TGTGCCATCAGTGAGATTGCGGGGGGAGCTTTCTTT
TRBV2,TRBD1,NA,TRBJ2-7,CASSGQGGYEQYF,TGTGCCAGCAGTGGACAGGGGGGCTACGAGCAGTACTTC
TRBV11-2,TRBD1,NA,TRBJ1-5,CASSLGDRGGQPQHF,TGTGCCAGCAGCTTAGGGGACAGGGGTGGGCAGCCCCAGCATTTT
TRBV18,TRBD1,NA,TRBJ1-2,CASSPLATGTADGYTF,TGTGCCAGCTCACCATTGGCCACCGGGACAGCAGATGGCTACACCTTC
TRBV30,NA,NA,TRBJ2-7,CAWSRRGWTYEQYF,TGTGCCTGGTCCCGACGGGGTTGGACCTACGAGCAGTACTTC
TRBV27,TRBD2,NA,TRBJ2-1,CASSFRLAGGPNEQFF,TGTGCCAGCAGTTTTAGACTAGCGGGAGGGCCTAATGAGCAGTTCTTC
TRBV6-1,TRBD2,NA,TRBJ2-5,CASSGPGGKETQYF,TGTGCCAGCAGTGGGCCGGGAGGAAAGGAGACCCAGTACTTC
TRBV19,TRBD2,NA,TRBJ2-1,CASSTRLSSGGPNEQFF,TGTGCCAGTAGTACCCGCTTGTCCAGCGGGGGACCTAATGAGCAGTTCTTC
TRBV5-6,TRBD1,NA,TRBJ1-3,CASSRTGGSGNTIYF,TGTGCCAGCAGCCGGACAGGGGGCTCTGGAAACACCATATATTTT
TRBV27,NA,NA,TRBJ2-7,CASSLSGKAEQYF,TGTGCCAGCAGTTTATCGGGCAAGGCCGAGCAGTACTTC
TRBV20-1,NA,many,TRBJ1-1,CNAGVAEAFF,TGCAATGCAGGGGTTGCTGAAGCTTTCTTT
TRBV9,TRBD1,once,TRBJ2-1,CASSEMGQYNEQFF,TGTGCCAGCAGTGAGATGGGACAGTACAATGAGCAGTTCTTC
TRBV7-9,TRBD1,NA,TRBJ2-7,CASSPQAGGSYEQYF,TGTGCCAGCAGCCCTCAGGCAGGGGGTAGTTACGAGCAGTACTTC
TRBV7-6,TRBD1,NA,TRBJ2-7,CASSSGQGAAYEQYF,TGTGCCAGCAGCTCCGGACAGGGAGCAGCCTACGAGCAGTACTTC
TRBV19,TRBD2,NA,TRBJ2-2,CASTRRASGRETGELFF,TGTGCCAGTACCCGAAGGGCTAGCGGGAGGGAAACCGGGGAGCTGTTTTTT
TRBV20-1,NA,few,TRBJ1-1,CSASKTEAFF,TGCAGTGCGAGTAAAACTGAAGCTTTCTTT
TRBV5-3,NA,NA,TRBJ1-6,CARSLGIIGRKNSPLHF,TGTGCCAGAAGCTTGGGAATAATTGGCAGGAAGAATTCACCCCTCCACTTT
TRBV29-1,TRBD2,NA,TRBJ2-3,CSVRGRVADTQYF,TGCAGCGTTAGAGGGAGGGTAGCCGATACGCAGTATTTT
TRBV14,TRBD1,few,TRBJ2-7,CASSQEVTGASYEQYF,TGTGCCAGCAGCCAAGAGGTGACAGGGGCTTCCTACGAGCAGTACTTC
TRBV29-1,NA,many,TRBJ2-2,CSVEVWGAGELFF,TGCAGCGTTGAAGTCTGGGGCGCCGGGGAGCTGTTTTTT
TRBV6-1,TRBD2,NA,TRBJ2-3,CASSARLAGESTDTQYF,TGTGCCAGCAGTGCGCGACTAGCGGGAGAGAGCACAGATACGCAGTATTTT
TRBV5-1,TRBD1,NA,TRBJ2-7,CASRAQQGSNEQYF,TGCGCCAGCCGCGCCCAACAGGGGAGCAACGAGCAGTACTTC
TRBV5-4,NA,NA,TRBJ2-7,CASSLQGFYEQYF,TGTGCCAGCAGCTTACAGGGATTCTACGAGCAGTACTTC
TRBV4-3,NA,NA,TRBJ1-6,CASSQDNRPTYNSPLHF,TGCGCCAGCAGCCAAGATAACAGGCCAACCTATAATTCACCCCTCCACTTT
TRBV5-6,TRBD2,NA,TRBJ2-1,CASSPRQKLAGNEQFF,TGTGCCAGCAGCCCCCGACAGAAACTAGCGGGGAATGAGCAGTTCTTC
TRBV29-1,TRBD1,NA,TRBJ2-7,CSVGRGLGYEQYF,TGCAGCGTTGGAAGGGGGCTGGGCTACGAGCAGTACTTC
TRBV29-1,TRBD1,NA,TRBJ2-1,CSGGLQGDNEQFF,TGCAGCGGCGGATTACAGGGGGACAATGAGCAGTTCTTC
TRBV18,TRBD2,NA,TRBJ2-1,CASSPGGLKNNEQFF,TGTGCCAGCTCACCAGGGGGACTAAAAAACAATGAGCAGTTCTTC
TRBV28,TRBD1,NA,TRBJ1-3,CASSTGGSGNTIYF,TGTGCCAGCAGTACAGGGGGCTCTGGAAACACCATATATTTT
TRBV6-5,NA,NA,TRBJ2-2,CASSNRAGELFF,TGTGCCAGCAGTAACAGAGCCGGGGAGCTGTTTTTT
TRBV14,NA,NA,TRBJ2-3,CASSPQLETQYF,TGTGCCAGCAGTCCACAGCTGGAAACGCAGTATTTT
TRBV7-9,TRBD2,NA,TRBJ2-1,CASTPPGLTFEFF,TGTGCCAGCACGCCACCGGGACTAACGTTCGAGTTCTTC
TRBV7-2,NA,NA,TRBJ2-7,CASSKQGGDYEQYF,TGTGCCAGCAGCAAACAGGGGGGGGACTACGAGCAGTACTTC